Listed here are 24 T cell receptor beta chains from one sample, sequenced in a study of T cell changes during pregnancy in multiple sclerosis (dated by TCRdb to between 2018 and 2021). The method behind the library was the immunoSEQ multiplex PCR assay. TCRdb re-hosts the immuneACCESS table, in-frame sequences only. Its copies lack some clones; in the studies checked, an unresolved V gene accounts for under half of them, and the cause for the rest is not known. This sample holds tens of thousands of clones; around 90% were observed only once. The ten most abundant clones make up almost 0.9% of the sample. The sample in question was peripheral blood, obtained in the first trimester of pregnancy. These receptors came from a female donor in good health, enrolled as a control in a pregnancy study.

This clone was detected only a few times. V gene TRBV9 combines with J gene TRBJ1-1; D perhaps matches TRBD1 (5 bases). The length of the CDR3 is 18 residues. The V gene's germline CDR1 is SGDLS and CDR2 YYNGEE. Trimming took off 2 bases at V and 1 base at J, with 21 bases between the two ends. The CDR3 region has the DNA TGTGCCAGCAGCGTGGGGAGGGGAGAACGCTGGGGGAACACTGAAGCTTTCTTT. Translation: CASSVGRGERWGNTEAFF.

V and J are TRBV7-8 and TRBJ1-4; possible D gene TRBD1, 5 bases. Trimming stripped 3 bases from V and 0 bases from J, with 5 bases between. Germline CDR1 reads SGHVS; CDR2 reads FQNEAQ. This CDR3 contains 14 residues. CDR3 residues: CASSLTATNEKLFF. DNA for the CDR3: TGTGCCAGCAGCTTGACAGCAACTAATGAAAAACTGTTTTTT.

The chain uses TRBV29-1 and TRBJ1-2; tentative D call: TRBD1 (5 bases). Germline lookup yields CDR1 SQVTM and CDR2 ANQGSEA. The CDR3 contains 14 residues. With 0 bases removed from V and 8 bases from J, the gap between germline ends came to 16 bases. The CDR3 reads CSVEDYRRGGGYTF. In DNA form, the CDR3 reads TGCAGCGTTGAAGATTACCGTAGGGGAGGAGGCTACACCTTC. The full variable domain, rest sourced from reference TRBV29-1 and TRBJ1-2, is SAVISQKPSRDICQRGTSLTIQCQVDSQVTMMFWYRQQPGQSLTLIATANQGSEATYESGFVIDKFPISRPNLTFSTLTVSNMSPEDSSIYLCSVEDYRRGGGYTFGSGTRLTVV.

The V call is TRBV6-6, the J call TRBJ1-1, with D perhaps TRBD1 (6 bases). CDR1 MNHNY and CDR2 SVGAGI come from the germline V gene (reference sequence). This CDR3 is 13 amino acids long. Trimming took 10 bases from V and 1 from J, leaving 13 bases between them. The CDR3, as DNA: TGTGCCACCAATCAACAGGGGAACACTGAAGCTTTCTTT. It encodes CATNQQGNTEAFF.

J is TRBJ2-6 and V is TRBV4-1; D is perhaps TRBD2 (5 bases). Trimming shortened V by 1 base and J by 0 bases, and 16 bases separated the two germline ends. This CDR3 has 19 amino acids. Per germline, CDR1 MGHRA and CDR2 YSYEKL. The CDR3 bases are TGCGCCAGCAGCCAAGTTGTGGGAGTCGGTAGCTCTGGGGCCAACGTCCTGACTTTC. Protein product: CASSQVVGVGSSGANVLTF.

V is TRBV6-1 and J is TRBJ1-1, with D perhaps TRBD1 (5 bases). The CDR3 is 13 amino acids. Deletions cut 2 bases from V and 1 base from J, with 5 bases between. Germline loops: CDR1 MNHNS, CDR2 SASEGT. The CDR3 bases are TGTGCCAGCAGTGAACAGGGGAACACTGAAGCTTTCTTT. Translating gives CASSEQGNTEAFF.

This chain joins TRBV19 and TRBJ1-2; 9 bases are shared with TRBD1. V was pared by 3 bases and J by 8 bases, with 10 bases of the junction left unmatched. The length of the CDR3 is 15 residues. Germline CDR1 LNHDA, CDR2 SQIVND (reference sequence). This chain's CDR3 is CASSIQGQGSTGYTF. The CDR3 DNA sequence: TGTGCCAGTAGTATTCAGGGACAGGGCTCTACGGGCTACACCTTC.

This clone was seen once. V gene TRBV5-1 combines with J gene TRBJ2-3; 9 nucleotides agree with TRBD1. Germline V lookup: CDR1 SGHRS, CDR2 YFSETQ. The V segment lost 1 base and the J segment 3 bases; nucleotides outside the gene matches: 6. CDR3 length: 16 residues. The CDR3 loop reads CASSLPRDRATDTQYF. The CDR3 coding sequence is TGCGCCAGCAGCTTGCCCCGGGACAGGGCGACAGATACGCAGTATTTT.

This chain joins TRBV7-3 and TRBJ1-5; tentatively, D is TRBD1 (6 bases). The germline CDR1 and CDR2 sequences are SGHTA and FQGTGA. The length of the CDR3 is 14 residues. Trimming removed 2 bases from V and 3 bases from J, with 8 bases in between. The CDR3, as DNA: TGTGCCAGCAGCTTAGGGACACACAATCAGCCCCAGCATTTT. Encoded protein: CASSLGTHNQPQHF. Based on the CDR3 plus reference TRBV7-3 and TRBJ1-5, the full variable domain is GAGVSQTPSNKVTEKGKYVELRCDPISGHTALYWYRQSLGQGPEFLIYFQGTGAADDSGLPNDRFFAVRPEGSVSTLKIQRTERGDSAVYLCASSLGTHNQPQHFGDGTRLSIL.

The chain uses TRBV4-2 and TRBJ1-1; D is perhaps TRBD1 (5 bases). Trimming removed 6 bases from V and 3 bases from J, with 23 bases in between. The CDR3 length is 17 residues. Germline lookup yields CDR1 LGHNA and CDR2 YNFKEQ. Here the CDR3 DNA reads TGTGCCAGCAGGCACGAAGGAGGGGCGGTGAAGGACACTGAAGCTTTCTTT. Translation: CASRHEGGAVKDTEAFF.

V and J are TRBV5-4 and TRBJ2-3; 9 nucleotides line up with TRBD1. The CDR3 length is 15 residues. CDR1 is SGHNT, CDR2 YYREEE, per germline (reference sequence). The trim removed 2 bases at V and 8 bases at J, leaving 9 bases unmatched. This CDR3 is CASSFKGQGHLTQYF. DNA of the CDR3: TGTGCCAGCAGCTTTAAGGGACAGGGTCATCTTACGCAGTATTTT.

The chain joins TRBV5-6 to TRBJ2-6; 8 bases line up with TRBD1. This CDR3 contains 17 residues. Germline CDR1 and CDR2: SGHDT and YYEEEE. Trimming at V came to 4 bases and at J to 0 bases, leaving 6 bases not matched to a gene. The CDR3 nucleotides are TGTGCCAGCAGCCCCGGGACAGGCCGCTCTGGGGCCAACGTCCTGACTTTC. Amino acid sequence: CASSPGTGRSGANVLTF.

The V and J genes are TRBV7-9 and TRBJ1-1; D is undetermined. The V gene's germline CDR1 is SEHNR and CDR2 FQNEAQ (reference sequence). This CDR3 comprises 12 residues. Trimming cost V 6 bases and J 8 bases, with 13 bases left between them. The CDR3 protein is CASSSASSEAFF. The CDR3, as DNA: TGTGCCAGCAGTTCGGCAAGTAGCGAAGCTTTCTTT.

The J gene is TRBJ2-5, the V gene TRBV5-1, with D possibly TRBD2 on 6 matching bases. The V end was cut by 4 bases, the J end by 1 base, with 8 bases between. The CDR3 loop spans 13 amino acids. Germline CDR1 reads SGHRS; CDR2 reads YFSETQ. This CDR3 is CASSGGIQETQYF. The DNA of the CDR3 is TGCGCCAGCAGCGGGGGGATCCAAGAGACCCAGTACTTC.

J is TRBJ1-2 and V is TRBV2; D ambiguous. This CDR3 comprises 14 residues. V lost 3 bases and J lost 4, with 12 bases in between. The germline V gene has CDR1 SNHLY and CDR2 FYNNEI. As DNA, the CDR3 is TGTGCCAGCAGTGATAGCAGCCCAGCCTATGGCTACACCTTC. This translates into CASSDSSPAYGYTF.

The chain links TRBV7-2 to TRBJ2-6; TRBD1 aligns across 11 bases. J lost 0 bases, V lost 1 base, and 2 bases had no gene match. The length of the CDR3 is 18 residues. Germline V gene data show CDR1 as SGHTA and CDR2 as FQGNSA. CDR3 sequence reads: CASSLVGTGGSGANVLTF. In DNA, the CDR3 is TGTGCCAGCAGCTTAGTCGGGACAGGGGGCTCTGGGGCCAACGTCCTGACTTTC.

The genes are TRBV5-6 and TRBJ2-1; the D gene is possibly TRBD1 (6 bases). CDR1 and CDR2 (germline): SGHDT, YYEEEE. The CDR3 runs to 13 residues. V was cut by 4 bases and J by 10 bases, with 15 bases left in between. CDR3 loop: CASSRVGGGEQFF. The CDR3 nucleotides read TGTGCCAGCAGCCGCGTAGGTGGGGGCGAGCAGTTCTTC.

This clone came up a few times. The chain couples TRBV7-9 to TRBJ1-1; D not certain. V lost 3 bases, J lost 8 bases, and 7 bases lay in between. Germline V gene data show CDR1 as SEHNR and CDR2 as FQNEAQ (reference sequence). The CDR3 length is 11 residues. The CDR3 region is CASSFGLEAFF. In DNA form, the CDR3 reads TGTGCCAGCAGCTTCGGGTTAGAAGCTTTCTTT. Full variable domain (rest looked up from reference TRBV7-9 and TRBJ1-1): DTGVSQNPRHKITKRGQNVTFRCDPISEHNRLYWYRQTLGQGPEFLTYFQNEAQLEKSRLLSDRFSAERPKGSFSTLEIQRTEQGDSAMYLCASSFGLEAFFGQGTRLTVV.

This chain uses TRBV6-6 with TRBJ2-1; TRBD2 is a possible D gene (6 bases). CDR3 length: 15 amino acids. V was pared by 2 bases and J by 5 bases, with 13 bases between. Germline CDR1 and CDR2: MNHNY and SVGAGI (reference sequence). CDR3 amino acids: CASSYLEGGDNEQFF. Written as DNA, the CDR3 is TGTGCCAGCAGTTACCTTGAAGGCGGGGACAATGAGCAGTTCTTC.

The table lists this clone with a count of one. This sequence joins TRBV29-1 and TRBJ2-1; 12 bases are a match to TRBD2. The CDR3 is 15 amino acids. In germline, CDR1 is SQVTM, CDR2 ANQGSEA. Trimming at V came to 2 bases and at J to 9 bases, leaving 8 bases not matched to a gene. DNA of the CDR3: TGCAGCGTTGAATCCCTAGCGGGGGGGCCGAGTGAGCAGTTCTTC. The encoded protein is CSVESLAGGPSEQFF.

This sequence joins TRBV5-4 and TRBJ2-1; the match to TRBD2 covers 9 bases. This CDR3 comprises 15 residues. The V segment lost 4 bases and the J segment 2 bases; nucleotides outside the gene matches: 4. From germline, CDR1 is SGHNT and CDR2 YYREEE (reference sequence). As DNA, the CDR3 is TGTGCCAGCAGCCGAACTAGCGGGCCCTACAATGAGCAGTTCTTC. Its protein product is CASSRTSGPYNEQFF.

This chain uses TRBV6-5 with TRBJ2-7; 7 bases map to TRBD2. Losses at the gene ends were 9 bases for V and 3 bases for J; bases not matched to a gene: 2. The CDR3 spans 11 residues. Germline values: CDR1 MNHEY, CDR2 SVGAGI. CDR3 nucleotides: TGTGCCAGTACGGGAGGCTACGAGCAGTACTTC. Translation gives CASTGGYEQYF.

J is TRBJ1-1 and V is TRBV6-5; possible D gene TRBD1, 6 bases. This CDR3 is 12 amino acids long. Trimming left V 5 bases short and J 5 bases short, with 9 bases between. Per the germline V gene, CDR1 is MNHEY and CDR2 is SVGAGI. The CDR3 nucleotides are TGTGCCAGCAGTGGGAGGGGGACTGAAGCTTTCTTT. Its protein is CASSGRGTEAFF.

This clone came up once. This rearrangement joins TRBV2 to TRBJ1-2, with a possible D match to TRBD1 (5 bases). The length of the CDR3 is 14 residues. CDR1 SNHLY and CDR2 FYNNEI come from the germline V gene. Trimming cost V 3 bases and J 6 bases, with 14 bases left between them. This chain's CDR3 is CASSDWEGPDGYTF. CDR3 nucleotides: TGTGCCAGCAGTGACTGGGAGGGACCGGATGGCTACACCTTC.